The rows below give T cell receptor beta chains drawn from one sample of a study of OX40 agonist ivuxolimab in advanced cancers. TCRdb keeps only in-frame clones here, not all; method: immunoSEQ multiplex PCR. This sample has just under 35,000 clones, with 80% to 95% found just once. Material: CD4+ or CD8+ T cells sorted from blood, obtained in a trial of the OX40 agonist ivuxolimab. The receptors here all came from an adult with an advanced solid tumor such as melanoma, head and neck, liver or kidney cancer. CDR3s include the opening cysteine and the closing phenylalanine or tryptophan. The D gene is left open where the match is weak.

D gene: TRBD1; V gene: TRBV6-1; J gene: TRBJ2-1; CDR3 length: 14; CDR3 DNA: TGTGCCAGCAGTGAAGGGACAGGGTTCAATGAGCAGTTCTTC; CDR3 protein: CASSEGTGFNEQFF
D gene: TRBD2; V gene: TRBV11-1; J gene: TRBJ2-1; CDR3 length: 19; CDR3 DNA: TGTGCCAGCAGCTTAGACCCCGTTAAGCGGGAGGGGTTCTACAATGAGCAGTTCTTC; CDR3 protein: CASSLDPVKREGFYNEQFF
D gene: .; V gene: TRBV11-2; J gene: TRBJ1-1; CDR3 length: 15; CDR3 DNA: TGTGCCAGCAGCTCCCCGGCGGGCCGGGACACTGAAGCTTTCTTT; CDR3 protein: CASSSPAGRDTEAFF
D gene: .; V gene: TRBV28; J gene: TRBJ1-3; CDR3 length: 15; CDR3 DNA: TGTGCCAGCAGTTTTGGGGGGCGATCTGGAAACACCATATATTTT; CDR3 protein: CASSFGGRSGNTIYF
D gene: .; V gene: TRBV5-4; J gene: TRBJ1-1; CDR3 length: 12; CDR3 DNA: TGTGCCAGCAGCCTATTCCTAAGTGAAGCTTTCTTT; CDR3 protein: CASSLFLSEAFF
D gene: .; V gene: TRBV15; J gene: TRBJ1-4; CDR3 length: 15; CDR3 DNA: TGTGCCACCAGCAGAGCCTTTGGGGGTAATGAAAAACTGTTTTTT; CDR3 protein: CATSRAFGGNEKLFF
D gene: TRBD2; V gene: TRBV15; J gene: TRBJ2-7; CDR3 length: 14; CDR3 DNA: TGTGCCACCAGCAGAGTTGCGGGAGCCTACGAGCAGTACTTC; CDR3 protein: CATSRVAGAYEQYF
D gene: TRBD2; V gene: TRBV2; J gene: TRBJ2-3; CDR3 length: 15; CDR3 DNA: TGTGCCAGCAGAGAGCTAGCGGGAGGAACAGATACGCAGTATTTT; CDR3 protein: CASRELAGGTDTQYF
D gene: TRBD1; V gene: TRBV19; J gene: TRBJ2-7; CDR3 length: 16; CDR3 DNA: TGTGCCAGTAGTATGACCCGGGACAGGGGGCGATGGGAGCAGTACTTC; CDR3 protein: CASSMTRDRGRWEQYF
D gene: TRBD1; V gene: TRBV19; J gene: TRBJ2-7; CDR3 length: 16; CDR3 DNA: TGTGCCAGTAGTATAGTGTGGGGACAGGCATTCTACGAGCAGTACTTC; CDR3 protein: CASSIVWGQAFYEQYF
D gene: TRBD1; V gene: TRBV7-2; J gene: TRBJ2-7; CDR3 length: 14; CDR3 DNA: TGTGCCAGCAGCTCGGGACAGGGACAATTCGAGGTGTACTTC; CDR3 protein: CASSSGQGQFEVYF